These 21 T cell receptor beta chains share one sample of origin, sequenced in a study of cytotoxic CD8 clonotypes in ibrutinib-treated CLL. Some clones are missing from TCRdb's copy, which holds only in-frame ones; the method was immunoSEQ multiplex PCR. The profile covers about 300,000 clones, with approximately 76% appearing a single time and 5.6% taken by the ten largest. The sequencing here drew on PBMCs, taken at disease progression, from a patient treated with ibrutinib. The receptors stem from a human donor with chronic lymphocytic leukemia.

The rearrangement uses TRBV12-5 and TRBJ2-3; 14 nucleotides agree with TRBD2. Germline CDR1 LGHNT, CDR2 FRNRAP. The CDR3 runs to 16 residues. J was trimmed by 6 bases and V by 6 bases; bases with no gene match: 8. The CDR3 protein is CASGGTSGSVPDTQYF. For the CDR3, the DNA is TGTGCTAGTGGGGGGACTAGCGGGAGCGTCCCGGATACGCAGTATTTT.

CDR3 sequence (DNA): TGTGCCACCAGCAGAGGGGGCGGGGCTTTGGCCGAGCAGTACTTC. Protein: CATSRGGGALAEQYF. V and J are TRBV15 and TRBJ2-7; the D gene is possibly TRBD2 (6 bases). V lost 1 base and J lost 6, with 16 bases in between. This CDR3 region has 15 residues. Germline V gives CDR1 LNHNV, CDR2 YYDKDF (reference sequence).

CDR3: CASSLSSFDEQFF. The CDR3 nucleotides read TGTGCCAGCAGTTTATCTTCCTTCGATGAGCAGTTCTTC. This chain connects TRBV28 to TRBJ2-1; D not resolved. From germline, CDR1 is MDHEN and CDR2 SYDVKM. CDR3 length: 13 residues. The V end lost 1 base, the J end lost 8 bases, and 9 bases lay between the germline ends.

The chain links TRBV9 to TRBJ1-2; D gene unclear. This CDR3 spans 13 amino acids. Germline CDR1 and CDR2: SGDLS and YYNGEE. Trimming stripped 2 bases from V and 6 bases from J, with 11 bases between. CDR3 sequence reads: CASSVGRQDGYTF. The DNA of the CDR3 is TGTGCCAGCAGCGTGGGCAGGCAAGATGGCTACACCTTC.

The chain uses TRBV6-5 and TRBJ2-7; a weak D match, TRBD2 (5 bases). Germline assignment: CDR1 MNHEY and CDR2 SVGAGI. This CDR3 is 13 amino acids long. Trimming shortened V by 4 bases and J by 3 bases, and 10 bases separated the two germline ends. The CDR3 region is CASSSGRGYEQYF. The CDR3 bases are TGTGCCAGCAGTTCCGGACGGGGCTACGAGCAGTACTTC.

The chain links TRBV7-8 to TRBJ1-2; D uncertain. The germline CDR1 and CDR2 sequences are SGHVS and FQNEAQ. V gave up 4 bases and J gave up 3 bases, with 9 bases separating them. This CDR3 is 13 amino acids long. CDR3 sequence: CASSWRTDYGYTF. CDR3 in DNA: TGTGCCAGCAGCTGGAGAACGGACTATGGCTACACCTTC.

In its sample, this clone was seen a few times. V gene TRBV6-1 combines with J gene TRBJ1-3; D not resolved. The V gene's germline CDR1 is MNHNS and CDR2 SASEGT. The CDR3 contains 14 residues. Trimming shortened V by 7 bases and J by 3 bases, and 13 bases separated the two germline ends. Written as DNA, the CDR3 is TGTGCCAGCATAGAGGGAGGGTATGGAAACACCATATATTTT. It codes for CASIEGGYGNTIYF.

This chain joins TRBV4-1 and TRBJ1-1, with 7 bases that match TRBD1. V shed 4 bases and J 2 bases; nucleotides not matched to a gene: 4. Germline lookup yields CDR1 MGHRA and CDR2 YSYEKL. This CDR3 has 14 amino acids. This CDR3 reads CASSPWDSNTEAFF. In DNA, the CDR3 is TGCGCCAGCAGCCCCTGGGACAGCAACACTGAAGCTTTCTTT.

This clone was found a few times. The V and J genes are TRBV19 and TRBJ2-7; D gene ambiguous. Germline CDR1 and CDR2: LNHDA and SQIVND (reference sequence). The length of the CDR3 is 11 residues. Trimming cost V 9 bases and J 3 bases, with 9 bases left between them. The CDR3 coding sequence is TGTGCCAGCGGGCCATACTACGAGCAGTACTTC. Translating it yields CASGPYYEQYF.

V and J are TRBV19 and TRBJ1-1, with D hard to call. This CDR3 region has 14 residues. Trimming stripped 2 bases from V and 0 bases from J, with 7 bases between. Germline CDR1 reads LNHDA; CDR2 reads SQIVND (reference sequence). The CDR3 DNA reads TGTGCCAGTAGTATATTCGGGTTGAACACTGAAGCTTTCTTT. This sequence encodes CASSIFGLNTEAFF. Drawing the rest from reference TRBV19 and TRBJ1-1, the complete variable domain is DGGITQSPKYLFRKEGQNVTLSCEQNLNHDAMYWYRQDPGQGLRLIYYSQIVNDFQKGDIAEGYSVSREKKESFPLTVTSAQKNPTAFYLCASSIFGLNTEAFFGQGTRLTVV.

The J gene is TRBJ2-1, the V gene TRBV18; D may correspond to TRBD1 or TRBD2 (5 bases each). Per germline, CDR1 KGHSH and CDR2 LQKENI. CDR3 length: 13 residues. V lost 3 bases to trimming and J lost 4 bases, with 7 bases between them. CDR3 protein: CASSPGRYNEQFF. CDR3 nucleotides: TGTGCCAGCTCACCGGGACGGTACAATGAGCAGTTCTTC.

This clone was seen only once. The chain joins TRBV2 to TRBJ2-5; unclear D gene. Germline CDR1 SNHLY, CDR2 FYNNEI. Trimming took 4 bases from V and 3 from J, leaving 6 bases between them. CDR3 length: 12 residues. This CDR3 is CASSVGKETQYF. In nucleotides, the CDR3 is TGTGCCAGCAGTGTGGGAAAAGAGACCCAGTACTTC.

This clone was observed at least ten times. This chain uses TRBV7-9 with TRBJ1-4, with D unresolved. V was pared by 1 base and J by 7 bases, with 7 bases between. Germline V lookup: CDR1 SEHNR, CDR2 FQNEAQ (reference sequence). The CDR3 consists of 13 residues. Here the CDR3 reads CASSLVGGEKLFF. CDR3 DNA: TGTGCCAGCAGCTTAGTAGGAGGTGAAAAACTGTTTTTT.

This clone was counted between two and nine times. The chain couples TRBV29-1 to TRBJ2-3; 7 bases line up with TRBD2. In germline, CDR1 is SQVTM, CDR2 ANQGSEA. The CDR3 consists of 13 residues. The CDR3 region has the DNA TGCAGAGCAGCGGGATACATCGGGGATACGCAGTATTTT. It translates to CRAAGYIGDTQYF.

With regard to this clone: The sample holds other DNA sequences that translate to the same CDR3. This chain connects TRBV4-1 to TRBJ2-7; 7 nucleotides agree with TRBD2. There are 15 residues in the CDR3. With V trimmed by 0 bases and J by 1 base, 3 bases remained unmatched. Germline CDR1 MGHRA, CDR2 YSYEKL. CDR3 region: CASSQEPSGSYEQYF. In DNA, the CDR3 is TGCGCCAGCAGCCAAGAGCCTAGCGGATCCTACGAGCAGTACTTC.

The chain is built from TRBV19 and TRBJ1-2, with TRBD1 as a possible D gene (6 bases). The V gene's germline CDR1 is LNHDA and CDR2 SQIVND (reference sequence). The germline V and J ends were trimmed by 10 bases and 3 bases, with 21 bases remaining between them. The CDR3 runs to 15 residues. The CDR3 protein is CATRSFRGRDYGYTF. The CDR3 bases are TGTGCCACCAGGTCTTTCAGGGGACGGGACTATGGCTACACCTTC.

V gene TRBV18 combines with J gene TRBJ2-1, with D maybe TRBD2 (5 bases). Germline V gene sequence: CDR1 KGHSH, CDR2 LQKENI. The V and J ends lost 0 bases and 6 bases respectively, with 12 bases between them. The CDR3 spans 15 residues. CDR3 in amino acids: CASSPPGFGVNEQFF. The CDR3 region has the DNA TGTGCCAGCTCACCACCAGGGTTCGGGGTCAATGAGCAGTTCTTC. Combining the CDR3 with reference TRBV18 and TRBJ2-1 gives the whole variable domain NAGVMQNPRHLVRRRGQEARLRCSPMKGHSHVYWYRQLPEEGLKFMVYLQKENIIDESGMPKERFSAEFPKEGPSILRIQQVVRGDSAAYFCASSPPGFGVNEQFFGPGTRLTVL.

J is TRBJ2-1 and V is TRBV7-3, with TRBD2 as a possible D gene (5 bases). CDR1 is SGHTA and CDR2 is FQGTGA in the germline V gene. This CDR3 is built from 12 residues. V was trimmed by 2 bases and J by 7 bases, leaving 6 bases between them. DNA of the CDR3: TGTGCCAGCAGCTTACGCGGGAATGAGCAGTTCTTC. It encodes CASSLRGNEQFF.

This clone was counted only a few times. The chain combines TRBV5-1 with TRBJ2-1; 10 bases align to TRBD1. This CDR3 is built from 14 residues. J lost 6 bases, V lost 6 bases, and 6 bases had no gene match. Germline CDR1 SGHRS, CDR2 YFSETQ. CDR3 nucleotides: TGCGCCAGCACCCTGACAGGGGGCTTCAATGAGCAGTTCTTC. Amino acids: CASTLTGGFNEQFF. Drawing the rest from reference TRBV5-1 and TRBJ2-1, the complete variable domain is KAGVTQTPRYLIKTRGQQVTLSCSPISGHRSVSWYQQTPGQGLQFLFEYFSETQRNKGNFPGRFSGRQFSNSRSEMNVSTLELGDSALYLCASTLTGGFNEQFFGPGTRLTVL.

This clone was seen a single time. V usage is TRBV5-1 and J usage is TRBJ1-1; D uncertain. This CDR3 is 15 amino acids long. V lost 0 bases and J lost 5, with 14 bases in between. CDR1 SGHRS and CDR2 YFSETQ come from the germline V gene. The CDR3 coding sequence is TGCGCCAGCAGCTTGGTTCACGGAGGGTTGACTGAAGCTTTCTTT. Protein sequence: CASSLVHGGLTEAFF.

V and J are TRBV15 and TRBJ2-2, with D possibly matching TRBD1 (6 bases). There are 16 residues in the CDR3. V lost 1 base and J lost 0, with 9 bases in between. Germline loops: CDR1 LNHNV, CDR2 YYDKDF (reference sequence). In DNA form, the CDR3 reads TGTGCCACCAGCAGAGGTAGGACAGCGAACACCGGGGAGCTGTTTTTT. This sequence encodes CATSRGRTANTGELFF.